This is a list of T cell receptor beta chains from one sample in a study of cytomegalovirus exposure and HLA in healthy donors. Sequencing used immunoSEQ multiplex PCR; TCRdb keeps in-frame clones, though not all of them. The sample lists 200,000 or so clones, roughly 70% seen once, with around 2.6% in the top ten. The sample was PBMCs. The receptor source for this set is a man aged 35-49 years in good health and CMV-seropositive. CDR3s include the opening cysteine and the closing phenylalanine or tryptophan. Fields, in order: J gene, D gene, clone size, V gene, CDR3 DNA, CDR3 protein. A D gene is named only where the DNA matches it firmly. Clone sizes are given selectively: once, few, many, or a class where the clone is expanded.

TRBJ1-6	.	.	TRBV12-2	TGTGCAAGTCGCTTAGCGAGGGTTGGACAGGTCATGAGCTCCTATAATTCACCCCTCCACTTT	CASRLARVGQVMSSYNSPLHF
TRBJ1-3	.	.	TRBV4-1	TGCGCCAGCAGCCATGGCAGGGCGAACTCTGGAAACACCATATATTTT	CASSHGRANSGNTIYF
TRBJ2-3	TRBD2	.	TRBV9	TGTGCCAGCAGCCCTCCCGGGACTAGCGGGGGGGCCCCGCGAGATACGCAGTATTTT	CASSPPGTSGGAPRDTQYF
TRBJ1-6	TRBD1	.	TRBV9	TGTGCCAGCAGCCCACGACAGGGGCGCTCCTATAATTCACCCCTCCACTTT	CASSPRQGRSYNSPLHF
TRBJ2-2	TRBD2	.	TRBV5-5	TGTGCCAGCAGCTCCCGCCCGGGGAGGGACACCGGGGAGCTGTTTTTT	CASSSRPGRDTGELFF
TRBJ2-1	TRBD1	.	TRBV2	TGTGCCAGCAGTGCCGAGACAGGGTACCTATACAATGAGCAGTTCTTC	CASSAETGYLYNEQFF
TRBJ1-2	.	.	TRBV18	TGTGCCAGCTCACCTAACAGGGACGTTGGCTACACCTTC	CASSPNRDVGYTF
TRBJ1-6	.	.	TRBV2	TGTGCCAGCAACGCCGGGTGGAGCTCACCCCTCCACTTT	CASNAGWSSPLHF
TRBJ2-2	.	.	TRBV2	TGTGCCAGCACCCGCTCTAGGCAAACCGGGGAGCTGTTTTTT	CASTRSRQTGELFF
TRBJ2-7	.	once	TRBV7-2	TGTGCCAGCAGCTTAGCAGGCCAGGGGATCTACGAGCAGTACTTC	CASSLAGQGIYEQYF
TRBJ1-5	.	few	TRBV10-2	TGCGCCAGCAGTCCGGGGAATCAGCCCCAGCATTTT	CASSPGNQPQHF
TRBJ2-5	TRBD1	once	TRBV29-1	TGCAGCGTTTCAAAAACGGGGACAGGCCAAGAGACCCAGTACTTC	CSVSKTGTGQETQYF
TRBJ1-1	TRBD1	.	TRBV25-1	TGTGCCAGCAGTGTATCCGGGACAGGGGCGATAGCTTTCTTT	CASSVSGTGAIAFF
TRBJ2-2	.	.	TRBV9	TGTGCCAGCAGCCTAAAGGGGACGAACACCGGGGAGCTGTTTTTT	CASSLKGTNTGELFF
TRBJ2-3	.	.	TRBV5-1	TGCGCCAGCAGCATTAGCGACCAGACAGATACGCAGTATTTT	CASSISDQTDTQYF